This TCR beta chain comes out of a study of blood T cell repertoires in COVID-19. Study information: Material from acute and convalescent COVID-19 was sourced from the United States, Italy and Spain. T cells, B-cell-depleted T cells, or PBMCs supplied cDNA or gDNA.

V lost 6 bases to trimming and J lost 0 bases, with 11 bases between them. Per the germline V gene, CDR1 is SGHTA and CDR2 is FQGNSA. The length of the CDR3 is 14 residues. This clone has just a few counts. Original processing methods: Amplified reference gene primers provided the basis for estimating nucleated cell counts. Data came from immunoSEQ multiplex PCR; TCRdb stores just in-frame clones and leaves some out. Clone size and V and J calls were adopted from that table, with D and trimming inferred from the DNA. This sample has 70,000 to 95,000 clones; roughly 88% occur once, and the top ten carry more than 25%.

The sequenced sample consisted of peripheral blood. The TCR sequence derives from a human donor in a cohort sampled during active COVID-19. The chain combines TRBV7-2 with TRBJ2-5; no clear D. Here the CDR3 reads CASRPTEYQETQYF. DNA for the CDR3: TGTGCCAGCAGGCCAACGGAGTACCAAGAGACCCAGTACTTC.